This TCR beta chain stems from a study of blood T cell repertoires in COVID-19. Germline CDR1 SGHNT, CDR2 YYREEE (reference sequence). J gave up 2 bases and V 3 bases, and 2 bases lay outside the gene matches. This CDR3 has 16 residues. The method was immunoSEQ multiplex PCR; TCRdb's version includes in-frame clones alone and lacks a portion of them. This table has about 350,000 clones, roughly 90% appearing once. This TCR came from a man aged 25 to 40 with COVID-19, enrolled during active disease. The specimen sequenced was peripheral blood. The chain joins TRBV5-4 to TRBJ2-5; the match to TRBD2 covers 15 bases. CDR3 DNA sequence: TGTGCCAGCAGCTCAGGACTAGCGGGGGGGCAAGAGACCCAGTACTTC. Encoded protein: CASSSGLAGGQETQYF.